The 20 T cell receptor beta chains presented below share a single source sample, sequenced in a study of cytomegalovirus exposure and HLA in healthy donors. It was with 60 Vbeta and 13 Jbeta primers that the PCR ran. Generated by immunoSEQ multiplex PCR, the TCRdb table keeps only in-frame clones and is missing some. The table lists 18,000 or so clones, about 70% of them singletons. The sequencing input was PBMCs. The receptors were gathered from a man aged 18 to 30 in good health and CMV-seronegative.

This clone was detected only once. The rearrangement joins TRBV14 to TRBJ2-7; D is perhaps TRBD2 (5 bases). This CDR3 is 15 amino acids long. Germline V lookup: CDR1 SGHDN, CDR2 FVKESK. With 3 bases removed from V and 5 bases from J, the gap between germline ends came to 17 bases. CDR3 nucleotides: TGTGCCAGCAGCCAGACGCGGGCAGGAGGAAACGAGCAGTACTTC. As protein: CASSQTRAGGNEQYF.

The chain carries TRBV3-2 and TRBJ1-6; TRBD1 is the table's D call and was not checked against the DNA. TRBV3-2 is designated a pseudogene. CDR3 length: 9 residues. The CDR3 region has the DNA TGTGCCGGCAATTCACCCCTCCACTTT. Protein sequence: CAGNSPLHF.

The V call is TRBV7-9, the J call TRBJ1-1, with TRBD1 matching 8 bases. V lost 6 bases and J lost 7; bases outside the gene matches: 10. The CDR3 runs to 14 residues. From germline, CDR1 is SEHNR and CDR2 FQNEAQ (reference sequence). The CDR3 DNA follows: TGTGCCAGCAGTACCGCAGGGGGCGTGTTTGAAGCTTTCTTT. It encodes CASSTAGGVFEAFF. Looking up the rest from reference TRBV7-9 and TRBJ1-1 gives the full variable domain: DTGVSQNPRHKITKRGQNVTFRCDPISEHNRLYWYRQTLGQGPEFLTYFQNEAQLEKSRLLSDRFSAERPKGSFSTLEIQRTEQGDSAMYLCASSTAGGVFEAFFGQGTRLTVV.

The chain couples TRBV4-1 to TRBJ1-2; possible D gene TRBD1, 5 bases. Germline CDR1 MGHRA, CDR2 YSYEKL. This CDR3 spans 13 amino acids. Trimming shortened V by 5 bases and J by 8 bases, and 15 bases separated the two germline ends. The CDR3 DNA sequence: TGCGCCAGCAGCAACCCCACGGGGGTCGGCTACACCTTC. Translating it yields CASSNPTGVGYTF.

This chain joins TRBV7-3 and TRBJ2-3; 7 bases are shared with TRBD2. CDR1 SGHTA and CDR2 FQGTGA come from the germline V gene. The CDR3 contains 14 residues. The V and J ends lost 5 bases and 6 bases, in that order; junction bases with no gene match: 8. The CDR3 DNA reads TGTGCCAGCAGCCTGGGGGGGACGTCGGATACGCAGTATTTT. This sequence encodes CASSLGGTSDTQYF.

The CDR3: CASTHGTGSNQPQHF. The CDR3 DNA reads as TGTGCCTCGACCCACGGGACAGGGAGCAATCAGCCCCAGCATTTT. This chain links TRBV30 with TRBJ1-5, with 9 bases that match TRBD1. The length of the CDR3 is 15 residues. In germline, CDR1 is GTSNPN, CDR2 SVGIG (reference sequence). The trim removed 7 bases at V and 1 base at J, leaving 8 bases unmatched.

The chain links TRBV4-2 to TRBJ1-5; D is perhaps TRBD1 (6 bases). V lost 0 bases and J 6 bases, leaving 12 bases between the germline ends. Germline-derived CDR1 and CDR2 are LGHNA and YNFKEQ. The CDR3 is made up of 15 amino acids. The CDR3 loop is CASSQDWGHGQPQHF. The CDR3 coding sequence is TGTGCCAGCAGCCAAGATTGGGGGCACGGTCAGCCCCAGCATTTT.

The J gene is TRBJ1-6, the V gene TRBV30, with 8 bases aligning to TRBD1. Germline CDR1 reads GTSNPN; CDR2 reads SVGIG (reference sequence). Germline trimming cut 8 bases from V and 11 bases from J; bases unmatched to any gene: 11. The CDR3 extends over 13 amino acids. The CDR3 bases are TGTGCCGCCCTGGACAGGGACTTTCCACCCCTCCACTTT. Protein: CAALDRDFPPLHF.

V usage is TRBV4-3 and J usage is TRBJ1-1, with TRBD1 identical over 7 bases. There are 15 residues in the CDR3. The germline V gene has CDR1 LGHNA and CDR2 YSLEER. The trim removed 3 bases at V and 8 bases at J, leaving 12 bases unmatched. The CDR3 here is CASSHSSTGFREAFF. CDR3 DNA sequence: TGCGCCAGCAGCCATTCCTCGACAGGGTTTAGGGAAGCTTTCTTT.

This clone was observed a handful of times. The CDR3 spells CAWSVNRNTDTQYF. The CDR3 DNA sequence: TGTGCCTGGAGTGTTAACAGGAACACAGATACGCAGTATTTT. This chain links TRBV30 with TRBJ2-3; D is possibly TRBD1 (5 bases). V lost 0 bases to trimming and J lost 2 bases, with 9 bases between them. Per germline, CDR1 GTSNPN and CDR2 SVGIG (reference sequence). The CDR3 runs 14 residues.

The chain links TRBV9 to TRBJ1-4, with 7 bases aligning to TRBD1. Germline trimming cut 3 bases from V and 3 bases from J; bases unmatched to any gene: 5. The CDR3 is 15 residues long. Per germline, CDR1 SGDLS and CDR2 YYNGEE. In DNA form, the CDR3 reads TGTGCCAGCAGCGCCACCGGGACAGCTAATGAAAAACTGTTTTTT. Amino acids: CASSATGTANEKLFF.

This clone was counted between two and nine times. This chain connects TRBV15 to TRBJ1-5, with 7 nucleotides matching TRBD1. Germline V gives CDR1 LNHNV, CDR2 YYDKDF (reference sequence). The J segment lost 3 bases and the V segment lost 9 bases, leaving 8 bases of the junction unmatched. The CDR3 contains 14 residues. The CDR3 bases are TGTGCCACGCAGGGGACAGACTACAATCAGCCCCAGCATTTT. This translates into CATQGTDYNQPQHF.

The chain joins TRBV6-1 to TRBJ1-6; perhaps TRBD1 as D (6 bases). This CDR3 has 15 amino acids. CDR1 is MNHNS and CDR2 is SASEGT in the germline V gene. Trimming pared 8 bases from V and 6 bases from J, leaving 17 bases between. In DNA, the CDR3 is TGTGCCAGCCGAGCCCCAGGGGTACGTAATTCACCCCTCCACTTT. This translates into CASRAPGVRNSPLHF.

The chain couples TRBV30 to TRBJ1-1; TRBD1 is a possible D gene (5 bases). The length of the CDR3 is 14 residues. V lost 0 bases and J 3 bases, leaving 11 bases between the germline ends. In germline, CDR1 is GTSNPN, CDR2 SVGIG (reference sequence). The CDR3 DNA follows: TGTGCCTGGAGTGTTGGCAGGGCCTACACTGAAGCTTTCTTT. This codes for CAWSVGRAYTEAFF.

This rearrangement joins TRBV6-5 to TRBJ1-1; 7 bases agree with TRBD1. Germline V lookup: CDR1 MNHEY, CDR2 SVGAGI. The CDR3 is 13 residues long. J lost 3 bases, V lost 6 bases, and 4 bases had no gene match. The CDR3, as DNA: TGTGCCAGCAGGTTCACAGGGGACACTGAAGCTTTCTTT. It codes for CASRFTGDTEAFF.

The rearrangement links TRBV25-1 to TRBJ2-7; 10 bases match TRBD2. Trimming at V came to 5 bases and at J to 1 base, leaving 8 bases not matched to a gene. The CDR3 is 16 residues long. Germline V lookup: CDR1 MGHDK, CDR2 SYGVNS. The CDR3 reads CASSPTLAGVSYEQYF. CDR3 sequence (DNA): TGTGCCAGCAGTCCAACCCTAGCGGGAGTTTCCTACGAGCAGTACTTC.

This clone was detected only a few times. The CDR3 region has the DNA TGTGCCTGGAGTGTCGGGCGGGAGTCTTTTGACGAGCAGTACTTC. Translating gives CAWSVGRESFDEQYF. The V gene is TRBV30, the J gene TRBJ2-7; TRBD2 aligns across 7 bases. V lost 0 bases and J lost 5; bases outside the gene matches: 10. CDR1 is GTSNPN and CDR2 is SVGIG in the germline V gene (reference sequence). The CDR3 runs to 15 residues. Variable domain in full (rest from reference TRBV30 and TRBJ2-7): SQTIHQWPATLVQPVGSPLSLECTVEGTSNPNLYWYRQAAGRGLQLLFYSVGIGQISSEVPQNLSASRPQDRQFILSSKKLLLSDSGFYLCAWSVGRESFDEQYFGPGTRLTVT.

V gene TRBV11-2 combines with J gene TRBJ1-1; D call uncertain. V shed 0 bases and J shed 6 bases, with 11 bases lying between them. The germline gives CDR1 SGHAT, CDR2 FQNNGV. The CDR3 loop spans 14 amino acids. The CDR3: CASSLELFSAEAFF. The CDR3 coding sequence is TGTGCCAGCAGCTTAGAGTTATTTAGCGCTGAAGCTTTCTTT. Combining the CDR3 with reference TRBV11-2 and TRBJ1-1 gives the whole variable domain EAGVAQSPRYKIIEKRQSVAFWCNPISGHATLYWYQQILGQGPKLLIQFQNNGVVDDSQLPKDRFSAERLKGVDSTLKIQPAKLEDSAVYLCASSLELFSAEAFFGQGTRLTVV.

The rearrangement uses TRBV5-4 and TRBJ2-3; D is unclear. V lost 4 bases and J 1 base, leaving 7 bases between the germline ends. CDR3 length equals 13 residues. The germline CDR1 and CDR2 sequences are SGHNT and YYREEE (reference sequence). The CDR3 nucleotides are TGTGCCAGCAGCCCCGTCGGCACAGATACGCAGTATTTT. Its translation: CASSPVGTDTQYF.

The chain is built from TRBV30 and TRBJ1-4, with 10 bases matching TRBD1. This CDR3 spans 15 amino acids. V was pared by 3 bases and J by 8 bases, with 9 bases of the junction left unmatched. Per germline, CDR1 GTSNPN and CDR2 SVGIG (reference sequence). The CDR3 protein is CAWRETGGAREKLFF. DNA of the CDR3: TGTGCCTGGAGGGAGACAGGGGGCGCCCGGGAAAAACTGTTTTTT.